This record looks at one T cell receptor beta chain sequence and its context. This entry comes from a study of blood T cell repertoires in COVID-19. Study summary: The United States, Italy and Spain provided the acute and convalescent COVID-19 samples. Sources were T cells, B-cell-depleted T cells, or PBMCs; the material itself was cDNA or gDNA.

Sequencing used immunoSEQ multiplex PCR; TCRdb keeps in-frame clones, though not all of them. The sample includes approximately 80,000 clones, about 88% of them seen just once. CDR3 length: 16 amino acids. From germline, CDR1 is MNHEY and CDR2 SMNVEV (reference sequence). The V segment lost 7 bases and the J segment 9 bases; nucleotides outside the gene matches: 15. The origin of this receptor is a human donor in a cohort sampled during active COVID-19. V and J are TRBV27 and TRBJ2-1; TRBD2 matches 10 bases. The sample was peripheral blood. The CDR3 coding sequence is TGTGCCAGCACCCGCGAATGGCTAGCGGGAGTTGGTGAGCAGTTCTTC. This gives the protein CASTREWLAGVGEQFF.